This TCR beta chain was recorded in a study of early stage breast cancer tumors. Only in-frame clones appear in the TCRdb table, and some are missing; sequencing was by immunoSEQ multiplex PCR. Of 20,000 to 25,000 clones listed, 70% to 80% are singletons. Germline V gene data show CDR1 as MNHNS and CDR2 as SASEGT. CDR3 size: 11 residues. V dropped 6 bases and J dropped 6; count of bases not matched to a gene: 1. Sequenced input: blood. The receptor comes from a person between 55 and 69 years old with breast cancer. The chain combines TRBV6-1 with TRBJ2-7; 8 nucleotides agree with TRBD1. CDR3 DNA: TGTGCCAGCAGCGACAGGGGCGAGCAGTACTTC. Its translation: CASSDRGEQYF.